The clone carrying this T cell receptor (beta chain) appeared a single time. This PCR relied on a set of 60 Vbeta primers and 13 Jbeta primers. Some clones are missing from TCRdb's copy, which holds only in-frame ones; the method was immunoSEQ multiplex PCR. The table shows 150,000 or so clones, with 70% to 80% occurring only once. The data stem from a study of cytomegalovirus exposure and HLA in healthy donors. Study overall: Sequencing of about 200 million T cells in an earlier analysis found 95 million to 120 million unique TCR beta sequences.

With V trimmed by 1 base and J by 10 bases, 1 base remained unmatched. The CDR3 loop spans 12 amino acids. Germline V gene lookup returns CDR1 SGHDN and CDR2 FVKESK. Sequenced: PBMCs. This TCR was recovered from a man in his forties in good health and CMV-seropositive. This chain uses TRBV14 with TRBJ2-4; 7 bases match TRBD1. The CDR3 region has the DNA TGTGCCAGCAGCCAAGTGGGACAGATTCAGTACTTC. It encodes CASSQVGQIQYF.